This T cell receptor beta chain was obtained from a study of spatial heterogeneity in lung cancer. Overall study results and limits: Blood carried ubiquitous expanded tumor TCRs more at resection than follow-up.

The sample holds a few counts of this clonotype. What it binds is not known. TCRdb re-derived calls from the 5' RACE reads in MiXCR, one entry per CDR3 protein. The repertoire includes 95,000 to 130,000 distinct CDR3 sequences, 12% of them detected once, and roughly 15% sits in the top ten. Time point of the sample: blood at routine non-recurrence follow-up after resection. Whole RNA, which was extracted from tumor, nontumor lung tissue or frozen PBMC, was sequenced without any cell sorting. This clonotype originated in a male donor with early-stage non-small cell lung cancer. Sequences were derived from PBMCs, sampled at follow-up.

The CDR3 bases are TGTGCCACCAGCAGAGGATTACAGGGGATCGGCAATCAGCCCCAGCATTTT. Residues: CATSRGLQGIGNQPQHF. The V and J genes are TRBV15 and TRBJ1-5; 7 bases agree with TRBD1. This CDR3 spans 17 amino acids. The J segment lost 2 bases and the V segment lost 1 base, leaving 8 bases of the junction unmatched. Germline CDR1 LNHNV, CDR2 YYDKDF (reference sequence). The entire variable domain, with the rest obtained from reference TRBV15 and TRBJ1-5, is as follows: DAMVIQNPRYQVTQFGKPVTLSCSQTLNHNVMYWYQQKSSQAPKLLFHYYDKDFNNEADTPDNFQSRRPNTSFCFLDIRSPGLGDTAMYLCATSRGLQGIGNQPQHFGDGTRLSIL.